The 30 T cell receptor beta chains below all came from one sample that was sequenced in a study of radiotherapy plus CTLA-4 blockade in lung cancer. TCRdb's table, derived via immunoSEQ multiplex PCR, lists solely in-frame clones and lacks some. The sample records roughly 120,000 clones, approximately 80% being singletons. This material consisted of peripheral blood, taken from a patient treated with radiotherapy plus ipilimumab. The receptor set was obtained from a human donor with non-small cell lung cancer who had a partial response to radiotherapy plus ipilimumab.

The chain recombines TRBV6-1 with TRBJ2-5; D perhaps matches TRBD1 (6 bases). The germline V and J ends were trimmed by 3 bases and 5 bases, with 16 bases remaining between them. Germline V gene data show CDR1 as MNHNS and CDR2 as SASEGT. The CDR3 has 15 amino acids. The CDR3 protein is CASSDEGHLRETQYF. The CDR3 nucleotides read TGTGCCAGCAGTGACGAGGGACACCTAAGGGAGACCCAGTACTTC.

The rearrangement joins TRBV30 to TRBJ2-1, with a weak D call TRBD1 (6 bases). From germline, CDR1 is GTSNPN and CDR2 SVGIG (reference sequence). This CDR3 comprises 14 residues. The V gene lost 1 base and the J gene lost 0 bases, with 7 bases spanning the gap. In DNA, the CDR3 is TGTGCCTGGAGTGGAGGGGGCTCCTACAATGAGCAGTTCTTC. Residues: CAWSGGGSYNEQFF.

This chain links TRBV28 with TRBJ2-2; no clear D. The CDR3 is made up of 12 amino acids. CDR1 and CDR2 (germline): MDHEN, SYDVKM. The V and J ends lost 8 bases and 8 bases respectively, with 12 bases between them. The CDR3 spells CASRVYLGELFF. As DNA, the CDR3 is TGTGCCAGCCGGGTTTATCTTGGGGAGCTGTTTTTT.

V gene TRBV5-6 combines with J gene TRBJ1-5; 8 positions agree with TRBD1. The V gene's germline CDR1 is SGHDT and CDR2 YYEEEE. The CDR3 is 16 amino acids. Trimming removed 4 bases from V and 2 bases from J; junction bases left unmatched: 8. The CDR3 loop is CASSRITTGGNQPQHF. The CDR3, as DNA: TGTGCCAGCAGCCGAATTACGACAGGGGGCAATCAGCCCCAGCATTTT.

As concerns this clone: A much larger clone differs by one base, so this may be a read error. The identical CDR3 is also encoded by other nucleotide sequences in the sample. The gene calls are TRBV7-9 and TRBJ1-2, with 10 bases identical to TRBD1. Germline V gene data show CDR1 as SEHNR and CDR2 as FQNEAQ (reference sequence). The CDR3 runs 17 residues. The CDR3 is CASSLGDRGIRDYGYTF. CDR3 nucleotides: TGTGCCAGTAGCTTAGGGGACAGGGGTATTCGCGACTATGGCTACACCTTC.

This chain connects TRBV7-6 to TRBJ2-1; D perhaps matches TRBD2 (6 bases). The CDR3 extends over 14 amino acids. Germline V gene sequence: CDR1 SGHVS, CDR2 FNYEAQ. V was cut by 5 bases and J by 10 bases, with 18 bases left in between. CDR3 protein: CASSRRDSAGEQFF. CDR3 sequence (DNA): TGTGCCAGCAGCCGCAGGGACTCCGCCGGAGAGCAGTTCTTC.

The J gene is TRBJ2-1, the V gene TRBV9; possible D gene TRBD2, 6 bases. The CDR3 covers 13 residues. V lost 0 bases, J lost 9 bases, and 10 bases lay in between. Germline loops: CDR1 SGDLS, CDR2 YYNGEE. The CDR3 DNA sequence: TGTGCCAGCAGCGTAGAAGGGCGGGGTGAGCAGTTCTTC. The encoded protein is CASSVEGRGEQFF. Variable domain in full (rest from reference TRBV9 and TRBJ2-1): DSGVTQTPKHLITATGQRVTLRCSPRSGDLSVYWYQQSLDQGLQFLIQYYNGEERAKGNILERFSAQQFPDLHSELNLSSLELGDSALYFCASSVEGRGEQFFGPGTRLTVL.

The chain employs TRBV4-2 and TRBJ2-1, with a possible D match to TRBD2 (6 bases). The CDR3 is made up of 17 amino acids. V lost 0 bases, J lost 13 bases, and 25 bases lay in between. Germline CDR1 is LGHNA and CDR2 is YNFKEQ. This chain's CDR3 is CASSQDMAGTVSGLQFF. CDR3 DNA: TGTGCCAGCAGCCAAGATATGGCCGGGACGGTCTCCGGACTACAGTTCTTC.

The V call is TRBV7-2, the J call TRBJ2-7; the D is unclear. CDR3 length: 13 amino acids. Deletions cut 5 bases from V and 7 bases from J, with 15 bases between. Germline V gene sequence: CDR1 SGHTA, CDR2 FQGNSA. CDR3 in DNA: TGTGCCAGCAGCAACCGACTCGCGAGGGAGCAGTACGTC. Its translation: CASSNRLAREQYV.

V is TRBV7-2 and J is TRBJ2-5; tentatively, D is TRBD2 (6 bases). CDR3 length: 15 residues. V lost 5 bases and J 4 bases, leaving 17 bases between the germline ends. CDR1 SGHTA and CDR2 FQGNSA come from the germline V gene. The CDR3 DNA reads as TGTGCCAGCAGCCTAGAAGTGGAGGGCCGAGAGACCCAGTACTTC. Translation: CASSLEVEGRETQYF.

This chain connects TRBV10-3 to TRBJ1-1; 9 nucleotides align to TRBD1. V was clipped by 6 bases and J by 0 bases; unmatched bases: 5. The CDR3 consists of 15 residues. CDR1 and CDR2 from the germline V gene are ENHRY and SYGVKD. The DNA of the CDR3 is TGTGCCATCAGCACCGGGACAGGGTTGAACACTGAAGCTTTCTTT. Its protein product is CAISTGTGLNTEAFF.

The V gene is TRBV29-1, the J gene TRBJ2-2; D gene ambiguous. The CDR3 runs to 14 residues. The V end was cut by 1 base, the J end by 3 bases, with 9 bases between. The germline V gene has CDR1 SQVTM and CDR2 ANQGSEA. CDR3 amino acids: CSVEARADTGELFF. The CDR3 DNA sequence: TGCAGCGTTGAAGCCCGTGCGGACACCGGGGAGCTGTTTTTT.

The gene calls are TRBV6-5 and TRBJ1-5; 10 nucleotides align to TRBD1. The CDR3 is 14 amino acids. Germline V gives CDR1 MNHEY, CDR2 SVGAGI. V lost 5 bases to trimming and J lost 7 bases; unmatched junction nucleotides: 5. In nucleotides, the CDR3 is TGTGCCAGCAGTGGACAGGGGGAATACCAGCCCCAGCATTTT. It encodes CASSGQGEYQPQHF.

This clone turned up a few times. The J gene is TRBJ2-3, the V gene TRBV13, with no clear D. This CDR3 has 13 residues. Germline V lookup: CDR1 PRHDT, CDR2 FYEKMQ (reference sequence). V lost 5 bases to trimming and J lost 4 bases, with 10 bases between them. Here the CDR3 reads CASSTRVPDTQYF. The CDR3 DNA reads TGTGCCAGCAGCACCCGAGTTCCAGATACGCAGTATTTT.

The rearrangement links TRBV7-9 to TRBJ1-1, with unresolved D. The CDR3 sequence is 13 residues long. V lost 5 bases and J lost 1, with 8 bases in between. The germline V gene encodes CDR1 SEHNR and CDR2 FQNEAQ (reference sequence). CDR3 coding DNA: TGTGCCAGCAGCGCGGGCAGGAACACTGAAGCTTTCTTT. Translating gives CASSAGRNTEAFF.

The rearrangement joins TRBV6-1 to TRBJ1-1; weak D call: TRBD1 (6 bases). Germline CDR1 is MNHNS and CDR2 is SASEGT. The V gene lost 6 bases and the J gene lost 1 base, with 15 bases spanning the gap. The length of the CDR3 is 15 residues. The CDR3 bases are TGTGCCAGCAGGGATACAGGGTCTCCGAACACTGAAGCTTTCTTT. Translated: CASRDTGSPNTEAFF.

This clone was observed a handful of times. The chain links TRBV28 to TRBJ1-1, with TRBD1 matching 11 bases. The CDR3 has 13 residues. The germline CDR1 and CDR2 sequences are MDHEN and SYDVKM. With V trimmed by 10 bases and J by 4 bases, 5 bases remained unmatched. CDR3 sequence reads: CATRTGGFTEAFF. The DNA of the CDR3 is TGTGCCACAAGGACAGGGGGCTTCACTGAAGCTTTCTTT.

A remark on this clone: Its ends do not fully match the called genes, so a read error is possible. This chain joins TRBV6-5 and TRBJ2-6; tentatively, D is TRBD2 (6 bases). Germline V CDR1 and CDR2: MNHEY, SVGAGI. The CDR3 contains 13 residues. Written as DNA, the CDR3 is TGTGCCAGCACTATGGTCGGGGGCAACGTCCTGACTTTC. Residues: CASTMVGGNVLTF.

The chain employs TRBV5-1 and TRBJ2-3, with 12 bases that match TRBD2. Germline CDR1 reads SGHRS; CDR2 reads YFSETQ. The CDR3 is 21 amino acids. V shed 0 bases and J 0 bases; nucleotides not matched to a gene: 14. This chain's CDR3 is CASSLGRTSGGTSGSTDTQYF. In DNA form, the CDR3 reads TGCGCCAGCAGCTTGGGAAGAACGAGTGGCGGGACTAGCGGGAGCACAGATACGCAGTATTTT.

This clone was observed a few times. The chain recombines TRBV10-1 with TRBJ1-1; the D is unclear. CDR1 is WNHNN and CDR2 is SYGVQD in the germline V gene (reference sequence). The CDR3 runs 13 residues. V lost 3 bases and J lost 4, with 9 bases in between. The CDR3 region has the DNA TGCGCCAGCAGTGACAGGTTTGGCACTGAAGCTTTCTTT. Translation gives CASSDRFGTEAFF.

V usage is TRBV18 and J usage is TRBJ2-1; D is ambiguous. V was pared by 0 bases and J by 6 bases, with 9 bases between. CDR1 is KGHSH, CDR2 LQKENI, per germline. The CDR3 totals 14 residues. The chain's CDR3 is CASSPPSGTNEQFF. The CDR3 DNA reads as TGTGCCAGCTCACCACCTTCAGGAACCAATGAGCAGTTCTTC.

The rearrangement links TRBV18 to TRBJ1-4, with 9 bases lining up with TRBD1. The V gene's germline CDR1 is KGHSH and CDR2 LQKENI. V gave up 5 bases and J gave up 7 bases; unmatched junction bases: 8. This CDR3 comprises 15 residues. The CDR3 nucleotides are TGTGCCAGCTCAAAGGACAGGGGAGGAGGTGAAAAACTGTTTTTT. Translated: CASSKDRGGGEKLFF.

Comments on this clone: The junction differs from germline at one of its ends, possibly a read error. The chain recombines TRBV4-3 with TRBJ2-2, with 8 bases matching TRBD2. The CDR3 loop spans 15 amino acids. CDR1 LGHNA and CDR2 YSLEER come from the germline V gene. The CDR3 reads CASRQAGVSTGELFF. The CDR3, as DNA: TGCGCCAGCAGACAAGCGGGAGTCAGCACCGGGGAGCTGTTTTTT.

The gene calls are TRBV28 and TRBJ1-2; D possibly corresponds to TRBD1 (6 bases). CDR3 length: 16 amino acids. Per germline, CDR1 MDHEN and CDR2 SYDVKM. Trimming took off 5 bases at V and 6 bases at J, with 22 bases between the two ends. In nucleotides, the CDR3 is TGTGCCAGCAGTCAAACCGGGCGGGCAGGGGACGATGGCTACACCTTC. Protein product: CASSQTGRAGDDGYTF.

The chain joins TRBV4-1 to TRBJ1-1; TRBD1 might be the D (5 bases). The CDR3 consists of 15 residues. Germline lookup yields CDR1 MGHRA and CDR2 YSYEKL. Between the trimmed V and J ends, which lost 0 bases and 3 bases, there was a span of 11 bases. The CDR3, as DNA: TGCGCCAGCAGCCAAGATCGGGGGGGGTACACTGAAGCTTTCTTT. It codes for CASSQDRGGYTEAFF.

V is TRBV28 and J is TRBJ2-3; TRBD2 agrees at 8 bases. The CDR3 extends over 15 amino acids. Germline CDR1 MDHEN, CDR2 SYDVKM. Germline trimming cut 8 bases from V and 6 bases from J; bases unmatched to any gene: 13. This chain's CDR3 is CASHNPSGSWDTQYF. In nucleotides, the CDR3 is TGTGCCAGCCATAATCCCAGCGGGAGTTGGGATACGCAGTATTTT.

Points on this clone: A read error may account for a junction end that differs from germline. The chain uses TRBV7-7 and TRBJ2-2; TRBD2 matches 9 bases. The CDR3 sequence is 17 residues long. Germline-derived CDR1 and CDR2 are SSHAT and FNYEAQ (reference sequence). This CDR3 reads CASSLYSGSGSSGELFF. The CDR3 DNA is TGTGCTAGCAGCTTATATTCGGGTAGCGGGAGTTCCGGGGAGCTGTTTTTT.

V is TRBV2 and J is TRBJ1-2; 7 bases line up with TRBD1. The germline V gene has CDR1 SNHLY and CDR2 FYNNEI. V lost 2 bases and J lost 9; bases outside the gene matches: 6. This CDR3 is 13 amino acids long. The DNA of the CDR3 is TGTGCCAGCAGTGAACCGGGACAGCGGCGCTACACCTTC. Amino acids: CASSEPGQRRYTF. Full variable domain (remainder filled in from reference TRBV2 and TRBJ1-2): EPEVTQTPSHQVTQMGQEVILRCVPISNHLYFYWYRQILGQKVEFLVSFYNNEISEKSEIFDDQFSVERPDGSNFTLKIRSTKLEDSAMYFCASSEPGQRRYTFGSGTRLTVV.

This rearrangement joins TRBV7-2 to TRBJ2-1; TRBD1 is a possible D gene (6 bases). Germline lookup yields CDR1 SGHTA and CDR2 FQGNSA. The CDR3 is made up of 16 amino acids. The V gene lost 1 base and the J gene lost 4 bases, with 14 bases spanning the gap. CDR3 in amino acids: CASSLERARGYNEQFF. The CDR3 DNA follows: TGTGCCAGCAGCTTAGAAAGGGCCAGGGGTTACAATGAGCAGTTCTTC.

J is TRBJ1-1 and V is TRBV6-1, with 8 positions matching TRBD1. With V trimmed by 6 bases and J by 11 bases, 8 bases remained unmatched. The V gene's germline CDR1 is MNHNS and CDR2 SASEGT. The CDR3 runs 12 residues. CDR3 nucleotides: TGTGCCAGCAGAGGTCAGGGGGCTAGGGCTTTCTTT. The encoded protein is CASRGQGARAFF.